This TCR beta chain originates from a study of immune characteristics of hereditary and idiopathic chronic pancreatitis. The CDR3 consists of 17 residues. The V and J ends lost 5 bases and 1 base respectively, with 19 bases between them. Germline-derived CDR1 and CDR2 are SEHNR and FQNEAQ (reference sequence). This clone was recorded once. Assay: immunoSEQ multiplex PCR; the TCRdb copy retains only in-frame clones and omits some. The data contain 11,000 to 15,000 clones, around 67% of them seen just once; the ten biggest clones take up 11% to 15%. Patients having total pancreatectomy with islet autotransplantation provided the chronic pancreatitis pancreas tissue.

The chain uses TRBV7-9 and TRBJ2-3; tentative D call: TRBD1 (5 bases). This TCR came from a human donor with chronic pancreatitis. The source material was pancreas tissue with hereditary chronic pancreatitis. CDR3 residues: CASSPQGLPYGTDTQYF. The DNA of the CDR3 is TGTGCCAGCAGCCCCCAGGGATTACCATACGGCACAGATACGCAGTATTTT.